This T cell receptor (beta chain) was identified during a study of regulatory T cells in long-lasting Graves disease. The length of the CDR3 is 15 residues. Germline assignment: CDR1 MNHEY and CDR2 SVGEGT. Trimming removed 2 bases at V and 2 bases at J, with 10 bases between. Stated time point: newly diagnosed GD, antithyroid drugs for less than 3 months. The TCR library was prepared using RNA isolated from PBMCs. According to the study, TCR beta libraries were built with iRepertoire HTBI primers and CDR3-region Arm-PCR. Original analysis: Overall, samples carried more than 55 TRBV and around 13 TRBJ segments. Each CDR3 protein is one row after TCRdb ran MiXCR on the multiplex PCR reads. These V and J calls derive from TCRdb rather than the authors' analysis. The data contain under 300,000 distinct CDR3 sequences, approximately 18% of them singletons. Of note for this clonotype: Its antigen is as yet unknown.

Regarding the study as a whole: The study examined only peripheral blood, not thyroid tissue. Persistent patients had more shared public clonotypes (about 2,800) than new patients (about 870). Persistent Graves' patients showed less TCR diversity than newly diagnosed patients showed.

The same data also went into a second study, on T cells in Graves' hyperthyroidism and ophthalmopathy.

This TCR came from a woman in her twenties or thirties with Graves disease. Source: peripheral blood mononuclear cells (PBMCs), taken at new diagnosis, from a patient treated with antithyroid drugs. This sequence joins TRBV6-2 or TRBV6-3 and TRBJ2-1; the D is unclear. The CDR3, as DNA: TGTGCCAGCAGTTACGAACAGCCGACCTACAATGAGCAGTTCTTC. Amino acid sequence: CASSYEQPTYNEQFF.